This T cell receptor (beta chain) was observed in a study of T cells in localized non-small cell lung cancer. Study-level results: With higher T cell density in blood came longer overall survival.

Sequenced by immunoSEQ multiplex PCR; TCRdb stores in-frame clones only, minus some. Of 900 to 1,300 clones listed, about 33% are singletons. V gave up 7 bases and J gave up 0 bases, with 17 bases separating them. CDR1 SGDLS and CDR2 YYNGEE come from the germline V gene. The CDR3 is 15 amino acids. Note on this clone: Its specificity is not known.

The sequenced sample was normal lung tissue next to the tumor, obtained before any cancer treatment. The chain has TRBV9 and TRBJ2-7; D not resolved. The sequence was obtained from a female donor at least 60 years old with stage I lung adenocarcinoma. In DNA form, the CDR3 reads TGTGCCAGCGACCCCGTCAAACTTATCTCCTACGAGCAGTACTTC. This sequence encodes CASDPVKLISYEQYF.